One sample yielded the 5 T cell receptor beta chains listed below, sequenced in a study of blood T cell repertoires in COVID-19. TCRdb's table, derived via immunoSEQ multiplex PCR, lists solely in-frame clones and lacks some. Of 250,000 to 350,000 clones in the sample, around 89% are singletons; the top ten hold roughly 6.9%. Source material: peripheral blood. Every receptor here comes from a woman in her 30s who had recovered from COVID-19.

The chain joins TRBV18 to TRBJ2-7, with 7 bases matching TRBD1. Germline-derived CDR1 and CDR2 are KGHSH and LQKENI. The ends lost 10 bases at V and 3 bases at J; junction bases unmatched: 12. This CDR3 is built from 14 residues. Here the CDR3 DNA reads TGTGCCACCTCTCGCGACAGGGTGGGCTACGAGCAGTACTTC. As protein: CATSRDRVGYEQYF.

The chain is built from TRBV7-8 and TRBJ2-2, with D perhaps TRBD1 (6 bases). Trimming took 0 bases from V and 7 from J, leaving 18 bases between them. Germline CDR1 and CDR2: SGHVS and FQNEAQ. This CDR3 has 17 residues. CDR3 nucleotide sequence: TGTGCCAGCAGCTTAGCTGCAGGGGATGGTTTTCACGGGGAGCTGTTTTTT. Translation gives CASSLAAGDGFHGELFF.

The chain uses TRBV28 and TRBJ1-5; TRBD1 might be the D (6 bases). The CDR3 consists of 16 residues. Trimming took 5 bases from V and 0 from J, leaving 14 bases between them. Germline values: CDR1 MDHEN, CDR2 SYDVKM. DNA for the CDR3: TGTGCCAGCAGTCCTTGGACAGACCATAGCAATCAGCCCCAGCATTTT. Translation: CASSPWTDHSNQPQHF.

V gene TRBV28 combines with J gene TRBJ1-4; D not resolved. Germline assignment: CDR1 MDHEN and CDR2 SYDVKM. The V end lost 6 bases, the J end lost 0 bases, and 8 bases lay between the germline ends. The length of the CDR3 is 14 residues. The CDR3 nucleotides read TGTGCCAGCAGCGACACCGCAACTAATGAAAAACTGTTTTTT. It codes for CASSDTATNEKLFF.

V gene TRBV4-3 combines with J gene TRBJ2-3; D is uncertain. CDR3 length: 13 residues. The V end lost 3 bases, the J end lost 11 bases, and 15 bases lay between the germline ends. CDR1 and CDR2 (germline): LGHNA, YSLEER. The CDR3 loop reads CASSQNDLNLQYF. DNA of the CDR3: TGCGCCAGCAGCCAGAACGACTTGAATCTGCAGTATTTT.